This T cell receptor beta chain was documented in a study of blood T cells in healthy people across ages. Study at large: Per two T cells, about one barcoded beta molecule was captured through template switching. General study findings and limits: Estimates of total diversity, which came from one million sequenced T cells, were considered to be underestimates.

To note about this clonotype: Its antigen remains unidentified.

Germline V CDR1 and CDR2: SQVTM, ANQGSEA. Trimming took off 5 bases at V and 8 bases at J, with 15 bases between the two ends. This CDR3 contains 12 residues. For the second PCR, which ran for roughly 6 to 12 cycles, a sample-barcoded 5' primer and a J-beta primer mix were used. A template-switch adaptor containing 12 random nucleotides labeled each cDNA molecule. MiXCR, run by TCRdb on the 5' RACE reads, gives a single entry per CDR3 protein. Of hundreds of thousands of distinct CDR3 sequences detected, around half appear once; the ten largest clones hold around 32%. This clonotype originated in a woman aged 55-75 years in good health. The sample consisted of blood. V gene TRBV29-1 combines with J gene TRBJ1-2; D is unclear. CDR3 DNA: TGCAGCGTTCTGGAGTTTGGGTTCGGCTACACCTTC. The encoded protein is CSVLEFGFGYTF.